This TCR beta chain derives from a study of glioma-infiltrating T cells. Study results and caveats: Gliomas, especially low-grade, showed above-expected tissue-blood divergence; non-neoplastic patients showed below.

The CDR3 is 15 residues long. Germline V CDR1 and CDR2: MDHEN, SYDVKM. J was trimmed by 10 bases and V by 5 bases; bases with no gene match: 14. Using RNA template, CDR3s of TCR alpha and beta were amplified with iRepertoire arm-PCR. Input was roughly 85-450 ng of tissue mRNA or PBMC total RNA. TCRdb re-called the multiplex PCR reads through MiXCR, storing one row per CDR3 protein. The sample carries around 10,000 distinct CDR3 sequences, under 65% recorded once. In its sample, this clonotype is medium-sized. The antigen is undetermined. This chain connects TRBV28 to TRBJ1-5; 7 bases match TRBD1. The sequenced material came from glioma tissue, nonneoplastic brain tissue, or PBMCs (not recorded which). This clonotype was sampled from a human donor with low-grade glioma or glioblastoma, undergoing nonglioma brain surgery, or in good health (not recorded which). In DNA, the CDR3 is TGTGCCAGCAGTCCACAGGGACAGCTATCAGGACCCCAGCATTTT. Protein: CASSPQGQLSGPQHF.